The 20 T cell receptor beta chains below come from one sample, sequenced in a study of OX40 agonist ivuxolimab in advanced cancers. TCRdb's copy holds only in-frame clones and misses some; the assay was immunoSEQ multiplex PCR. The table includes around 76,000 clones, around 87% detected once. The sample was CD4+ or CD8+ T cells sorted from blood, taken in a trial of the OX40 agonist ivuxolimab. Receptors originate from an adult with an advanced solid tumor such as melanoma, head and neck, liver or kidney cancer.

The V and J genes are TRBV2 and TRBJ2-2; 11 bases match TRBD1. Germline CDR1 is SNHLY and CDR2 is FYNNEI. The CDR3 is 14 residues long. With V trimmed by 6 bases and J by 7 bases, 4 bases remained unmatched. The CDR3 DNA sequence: TGTGCCAGCAGCGGACAGGGGGCAAACGGGGAGCTGTTTTTT. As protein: CASSGQGANGELFF.

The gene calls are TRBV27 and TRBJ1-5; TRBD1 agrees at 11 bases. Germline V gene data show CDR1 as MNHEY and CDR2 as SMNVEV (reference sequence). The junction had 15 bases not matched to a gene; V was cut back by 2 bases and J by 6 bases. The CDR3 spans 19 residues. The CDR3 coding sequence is TGTGCCAGCAGTTTAGGTGGGACAGGGGGGGGGTATGGGGCTCAGCCCCAGCATTTT. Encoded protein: CASSLGGTGGGYGAQPQHF.

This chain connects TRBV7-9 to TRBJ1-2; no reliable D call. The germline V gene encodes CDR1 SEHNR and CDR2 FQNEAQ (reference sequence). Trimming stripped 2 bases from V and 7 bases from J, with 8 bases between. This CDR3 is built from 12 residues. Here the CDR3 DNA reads TGTGCCAGCAGCTTATACAGTAGTGGCTACACCTTC. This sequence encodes CASSLYSSGYTF.

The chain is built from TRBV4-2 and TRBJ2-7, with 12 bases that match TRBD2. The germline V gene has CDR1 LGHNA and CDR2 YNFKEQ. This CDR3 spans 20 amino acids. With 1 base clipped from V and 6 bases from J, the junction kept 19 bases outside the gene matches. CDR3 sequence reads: CASSQASGRASRAAASEQYF. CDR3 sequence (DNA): TGTGCCAGCAGCCAAGCTAGCGGGAGGGCCAGTAGAGCCGCAGCCTCCGAGCAGTACTTC.

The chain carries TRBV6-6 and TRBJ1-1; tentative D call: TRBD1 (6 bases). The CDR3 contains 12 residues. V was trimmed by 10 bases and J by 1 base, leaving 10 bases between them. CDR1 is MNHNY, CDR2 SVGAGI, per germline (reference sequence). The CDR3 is CAIKDRNTEAFF. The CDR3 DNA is TGTGCCATCAAGGACAGGAACACTGAAGCTTTCTTT.

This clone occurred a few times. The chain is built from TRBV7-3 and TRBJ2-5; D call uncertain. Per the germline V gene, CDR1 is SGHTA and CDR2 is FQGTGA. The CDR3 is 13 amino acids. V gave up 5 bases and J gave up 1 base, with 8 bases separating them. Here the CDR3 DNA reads TGTGCCAGCAGCCCGAAGGTCCAAGAGACCCAGTACTTC. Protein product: CASSPKVQETQYF.

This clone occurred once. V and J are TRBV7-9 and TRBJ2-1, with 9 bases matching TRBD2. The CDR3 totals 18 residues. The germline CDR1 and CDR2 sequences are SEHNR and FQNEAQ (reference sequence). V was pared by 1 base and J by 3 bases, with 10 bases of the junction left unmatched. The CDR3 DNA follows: TGTGCCAGCAGCTTAGTTAGGCCTAGCGGGAAAGGCTACAATGAGCAGTTCTTC. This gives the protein CASSLVRPSGKGYNEQFF.

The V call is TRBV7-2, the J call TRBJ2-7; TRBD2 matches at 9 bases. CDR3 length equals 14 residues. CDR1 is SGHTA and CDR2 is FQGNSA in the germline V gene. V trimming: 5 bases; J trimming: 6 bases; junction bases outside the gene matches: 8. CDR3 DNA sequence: TGTGCCAGCAGCGAAACTAGCGGGTCTTCCGAGCAGTACTTC. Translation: CASSETSGSSEQYF.

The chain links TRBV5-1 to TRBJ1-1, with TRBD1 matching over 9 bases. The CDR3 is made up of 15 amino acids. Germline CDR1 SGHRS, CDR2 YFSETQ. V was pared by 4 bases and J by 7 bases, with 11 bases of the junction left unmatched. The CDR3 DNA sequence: TGCGCCAGCAGCGCTCCGGGACAGGGAATATATGAAGCTTTCTTT. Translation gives CASSAPGQGIYEAFF.

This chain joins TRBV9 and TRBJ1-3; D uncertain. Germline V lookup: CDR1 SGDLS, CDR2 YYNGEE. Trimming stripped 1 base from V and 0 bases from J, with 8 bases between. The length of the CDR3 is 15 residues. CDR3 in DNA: TGTGCCAGCAGCGTACGTCCAATCTCTGGAAACACCATATATTTT. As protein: CASSVRPISGNTIYF.

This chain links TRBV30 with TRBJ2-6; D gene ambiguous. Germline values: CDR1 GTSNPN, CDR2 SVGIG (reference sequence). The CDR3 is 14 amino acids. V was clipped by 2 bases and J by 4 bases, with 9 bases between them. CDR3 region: CAWSTRSGANVLTF. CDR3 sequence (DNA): TGTGCCTGGAGTACCCGATCCGGGGCCAACGTCCTGACTTTC.

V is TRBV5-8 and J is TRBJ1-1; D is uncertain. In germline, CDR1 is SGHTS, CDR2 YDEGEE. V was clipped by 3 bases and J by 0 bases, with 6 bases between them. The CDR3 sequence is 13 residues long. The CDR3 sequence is CASSYHLNTEAFF. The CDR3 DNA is TGTGCCAGCAGCTATCATTTGAACACTGAAGCTTTCTTT.

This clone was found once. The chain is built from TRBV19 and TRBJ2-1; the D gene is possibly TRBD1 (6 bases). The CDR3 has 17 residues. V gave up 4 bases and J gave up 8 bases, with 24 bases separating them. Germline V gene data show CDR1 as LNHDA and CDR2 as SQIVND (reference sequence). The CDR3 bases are TGTGCCAGTAGTACCCTCACACAGGGTTTCATTGGAGATGAGCAGTTCTTC. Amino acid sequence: CASSTLTQGFIGDEQFF.

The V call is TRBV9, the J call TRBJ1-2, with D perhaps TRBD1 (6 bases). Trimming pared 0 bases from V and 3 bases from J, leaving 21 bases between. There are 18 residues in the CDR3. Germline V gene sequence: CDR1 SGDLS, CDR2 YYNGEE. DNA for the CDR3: TGTGCCAGCAGCGTAGACCCATTCGGGGGGCTGGCCGACTATGGCTACACCTTC. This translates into CASSVDPFGGLADYGYTF.

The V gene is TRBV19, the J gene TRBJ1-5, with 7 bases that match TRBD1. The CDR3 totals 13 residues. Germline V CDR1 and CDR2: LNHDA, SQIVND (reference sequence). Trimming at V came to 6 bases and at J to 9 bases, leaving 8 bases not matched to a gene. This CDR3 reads CASRRQGDWPQHF. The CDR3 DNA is TGTGCCAGTAGGAGACAGGGAGATTGGCCCCAGCATTTT.

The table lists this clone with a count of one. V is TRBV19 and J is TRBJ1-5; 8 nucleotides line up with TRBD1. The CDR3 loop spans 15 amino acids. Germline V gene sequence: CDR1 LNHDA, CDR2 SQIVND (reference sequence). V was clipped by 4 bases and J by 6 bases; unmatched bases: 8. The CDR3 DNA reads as TGTGCCAGTAGTACCCTACAGGGGGAGAGTCAGCCCCAGCATTTT. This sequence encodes CASSTLQGESQPQHF.

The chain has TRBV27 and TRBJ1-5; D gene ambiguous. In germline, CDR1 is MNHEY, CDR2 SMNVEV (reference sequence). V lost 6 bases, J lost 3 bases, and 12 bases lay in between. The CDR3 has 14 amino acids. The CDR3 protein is CASSPYRDNQPQHF. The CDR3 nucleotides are TGTGCCAGCAGCCCCTACCGGGACAATCAGCCCCAGCATTTT.

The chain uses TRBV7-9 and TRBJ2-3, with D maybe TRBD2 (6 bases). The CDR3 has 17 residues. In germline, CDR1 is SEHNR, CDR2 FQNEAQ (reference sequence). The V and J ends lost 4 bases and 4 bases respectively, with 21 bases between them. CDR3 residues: CASSSLGRGTPSDTQYF. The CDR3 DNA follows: TGTGCCAGCAGCTCCCTGGGGCGCGGGACCCCTTCAGATACGCAGTATTTT.

The CDR3 DNA reads TGTGCCAGCAGCTTTGGGACAGGGGGCTATAGTGAAAAACTGTTTTTT. This translates into CASSFGTGGYSEKLFF. The rearrangement uses TRBV5-6 and TRBJ1-4, with 12 positions matching TRBD1. In germline, CDR1 is SGHDT, CDR2 YYEEEE. The junction had 6 bases not matched to a gene; V was cut back by 2 bases and J by 7 bases. The length of the CDR3 is 16 residues.

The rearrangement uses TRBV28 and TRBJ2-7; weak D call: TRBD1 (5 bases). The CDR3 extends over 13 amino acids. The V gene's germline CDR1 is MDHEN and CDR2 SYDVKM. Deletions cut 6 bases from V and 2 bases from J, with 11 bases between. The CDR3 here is CASRGPGTYEQYF. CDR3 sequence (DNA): TGTGCCAGCAGGGGGCCAGGGACCTACGAGCAGTACTTC.